What follows describes a single TCR beta chain. Its cognate antigen is unknown. This sample was taken from a study of OX40 agonist ivuxolimab in advanced cancers. Study-level background: Ivuxolimab, an antibody that agonizes OX40 (CD134), was administered to the patients. Enrolled patients in dose escalation had cancers that were hepatocellular carcinoma, melanoma, renal cell or head and neck cancer.

Profiling relied on immunoSEQ multiplex PCR, and the TCRdb table lists in-frame clones only, not all of them. The sample records more than 100,000 clones, roughly nine tenths being singletons. Study observations and caveats: The CD4+ and CD8+ T cells in the blood had expanded clonally by week 6 at 0.1 to 3.0 mg/kg. Fewer expanded clones were found on average in CD4+ than in CD8+ T cells.

The specimen was CD4+ or CD8+ T cells sorted from blood, collected in a trial of the OX40 agonist ivuxolimab. This TCR came from an adult with an advanced solid tumor such as melanoma, head and neck, liver or kidney cancer.

CDR3 protein: CASSIDRATTNTGELFF. CDR3 nucleotides: TGTGCCAGTAGTATCGACAGGGCAACCACTAACACCGGGGAGCTGTTTTTT. The chain recombines TRBV19 with TRBJ2-2; 7 positions agree with TRBD1. Trimming took 3 bases from V and 2 from J; bases not matched to a gene: 9. The CDR3 totals 17 residues. The germline gives CDR1 LNHDA, CDR2 SQIVND (reference sequence). Using reference TRBV19 and TRBJ2-2 for the parts outside the CDR3, the full variable domain is DGGITQSPKYLFRKEGQNVTLSCEQNLNHDAMYWYRQDPGQGLRLIYYSQIVNDFQKGDIAEGYSVSREKKESFPLTVTSAQKNPTAFYLCASSIDRATTNTGELFFGEGSRLTVL.